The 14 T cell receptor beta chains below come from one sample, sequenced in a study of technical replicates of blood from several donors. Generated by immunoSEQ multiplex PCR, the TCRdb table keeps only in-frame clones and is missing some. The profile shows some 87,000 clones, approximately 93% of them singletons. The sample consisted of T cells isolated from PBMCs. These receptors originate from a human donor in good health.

This chain's CDR3 is CASSFSGQGGNQPQHF. DNA for the CDR3: TGTGCCAGCAGTTTCTCGGGCCAAGGGGGAAATCAGCCCCAGCATTTT. The J gene is TRBJ1-5, the V gene TRBV27; TRBD1 is a possible D gene (6 bases). Germline values: CDR1 MNHEY, CDR2 SMNVEV (reference sequence). V lost 3 bases and J lost 4, with 16 bases in between. This CDR3 contains 16 residues.

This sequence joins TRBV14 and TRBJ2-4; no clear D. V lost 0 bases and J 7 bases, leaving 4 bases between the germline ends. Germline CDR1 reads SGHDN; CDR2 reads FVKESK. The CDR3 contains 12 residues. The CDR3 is CASSQDSNIQYF. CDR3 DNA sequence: TGTGCCAGCAGCCAAGATTCGAACATTCAGTACTTC.

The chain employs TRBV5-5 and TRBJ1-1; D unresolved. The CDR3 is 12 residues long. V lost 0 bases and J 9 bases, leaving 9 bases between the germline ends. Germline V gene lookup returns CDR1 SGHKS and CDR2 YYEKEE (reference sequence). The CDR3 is CASSLVGDQAFF. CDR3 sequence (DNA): TGTGCCAGCAGCTTGGTAGGAGACCAAGCTTTCTTT.

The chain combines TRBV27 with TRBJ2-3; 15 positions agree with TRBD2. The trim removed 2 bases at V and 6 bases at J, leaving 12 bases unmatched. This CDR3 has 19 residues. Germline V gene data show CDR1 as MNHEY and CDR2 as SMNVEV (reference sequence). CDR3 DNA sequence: TGTGCCAGCAGTTTACAGGCTCCGGGACTAGCGGGAGGTAGGGATACGCAGTATTTT. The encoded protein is CASSLQAPGLAGGRDTQYF.

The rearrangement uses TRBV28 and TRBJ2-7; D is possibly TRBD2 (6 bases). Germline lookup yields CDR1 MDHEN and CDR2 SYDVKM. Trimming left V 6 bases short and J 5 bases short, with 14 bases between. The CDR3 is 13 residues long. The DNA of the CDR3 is TGTGCCAGCAGGTGGGGCGGGAACCACGAGCAGTACTTC. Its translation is CASRWGGNHEQYF.

CDR3 sequence reads: CAISESTRSSNQPQHF. In DNA, the CDR3 is TGTGCCATCAGTGAGTCGACCAGGTCTAGCAATCAGCCCCAGCATTTT. The V gene is TRBV10-3, the J gene TRBJ1-5; D is unresolved. Germline V gene lookup returns CDR1 ENHRY and CDR2 SYGVKD. The CDR3 contains 16 residues. V was clipped by 0 bases and J by 0 bases, with 9 bases between them.

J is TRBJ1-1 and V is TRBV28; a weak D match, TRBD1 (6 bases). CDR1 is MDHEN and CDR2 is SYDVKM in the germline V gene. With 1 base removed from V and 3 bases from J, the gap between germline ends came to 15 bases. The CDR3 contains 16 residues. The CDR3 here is CASSLSQGSLYTEAFF. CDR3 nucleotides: TGTGCCAGCAGTTTATCCCAGGGGAGTCTTTACACTGAAGCTTTCTTT. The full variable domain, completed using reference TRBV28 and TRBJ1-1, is DVKVTQSSRYLVKRTGEKVFLECVQDMDHENMFWYRQDPGLGLRLIYFSYDVKMKEKGDIPEGYSVSREKKERFSLILESASTNQTSMYLCASSLSQGSLYTEAFFGQGTRLTVV.

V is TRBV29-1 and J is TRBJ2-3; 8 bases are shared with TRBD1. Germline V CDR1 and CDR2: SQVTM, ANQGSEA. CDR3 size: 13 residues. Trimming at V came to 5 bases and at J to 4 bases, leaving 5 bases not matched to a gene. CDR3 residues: CSVWGQAPDTQYF. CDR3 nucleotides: TGCAGCGTTTGGGGACAGGCTCCAGATACGCAGTATTTT.

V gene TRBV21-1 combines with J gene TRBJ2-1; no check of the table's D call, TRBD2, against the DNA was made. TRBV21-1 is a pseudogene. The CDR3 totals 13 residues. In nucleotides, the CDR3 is TGTGCCAGCAGTCATCCGGCCTACAATGAGCAGTTCTTC. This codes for CASSHPAYNEQFF.

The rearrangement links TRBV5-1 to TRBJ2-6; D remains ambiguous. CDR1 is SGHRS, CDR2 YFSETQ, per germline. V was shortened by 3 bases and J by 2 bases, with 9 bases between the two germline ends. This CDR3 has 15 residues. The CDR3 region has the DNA TGCGCCAGCAGCTCTCAGTCCCCTGGGGCCAACGTCCTGACTTTC. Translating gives CASSSQSPGANVLTF.

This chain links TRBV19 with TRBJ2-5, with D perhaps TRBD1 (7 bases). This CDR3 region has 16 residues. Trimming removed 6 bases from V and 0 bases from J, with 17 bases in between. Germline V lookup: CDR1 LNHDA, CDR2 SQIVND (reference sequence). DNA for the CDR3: TGTGCCAGTAGACGCGGGACAGCCATCTACCAAGAGACCCAGTACTTC. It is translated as CASRRGTAIYQETQYF.

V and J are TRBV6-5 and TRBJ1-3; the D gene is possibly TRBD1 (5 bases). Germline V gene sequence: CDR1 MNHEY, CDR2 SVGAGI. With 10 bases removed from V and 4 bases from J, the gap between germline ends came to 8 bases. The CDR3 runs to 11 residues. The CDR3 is CATQGGNTIYF. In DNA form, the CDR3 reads TGTGCCACCCAGGGCGGAAACACCATATATTTT.

The CDR3 region has the DNA TGTGCCAGCAGCGGACAGTCCAACTATGGCTACACCTTC. Translated, it gives CASSGQSNYGYTF. The chain links TRBV5-5 to TRBJ1-2, with TRBD1 as a possible D gene (6 bases). CDR3 size: 13 residues. Trimming stripped 4 bases from V and 2 bases from J, with 9 bases between. Germline-derived CDR1 and CDR2 are SGHKS and YYEKEE (reference sequence).

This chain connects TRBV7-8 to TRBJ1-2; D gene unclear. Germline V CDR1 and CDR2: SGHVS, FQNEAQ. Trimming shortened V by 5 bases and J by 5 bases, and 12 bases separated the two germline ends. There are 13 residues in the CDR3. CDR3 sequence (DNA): TGTGCCAGCAGCCCCGGGCCGGGGTATGGCTACACCTTC. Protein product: CASSPGPGYGYTF.